Following are 18 T cell receptor beta chains from one sample sequenced in a study of cytomegalovirus exposure and HLA in healthy donors. The PCR had 60 Vbeta and 13 Jbeta primers. Sequencing used immunoSEQ multiplex PCR; TCRdb keeps in-frame clones, though not all of them. This sample carries some 150,000 clones, 84% of them seen once, and the ten largest clones take roughly 2.7%. Sequences were obtained from PBMCs. The receptors here all came from a boy aged 2-9 years in good health and CMV-seronegative.

The chain combines TRBV4-1 with TRBJ2-1, with 7 bases lining up with TRBD2. V shed 0 bases, J shed 0 bases, and the junction held 2 bases outside the gene matches. CDR3 length equals 16 residues. From germline, CDR1 is MGHRA and CDR2 YSYEKL. CDR3 sequence (DNA): TGCGCCAGCAGCCAAGAGTCTAGCGGCTCCTACAATGAGCAGTTCTTC. Its translation is CASSQESSGSYNEQFF.

The V gene is TRBV11-3, the J gene TRBJ2-2; tentatively, D is TRBD2 (6 bases). The CDR3 sequence is 12 residues long. The germline V gene has CDR1 SGHNT and CDR2 YENEEA. V shed 6 bases and J shed 6 bases, with 8 bases lying between them. The DNA for the CDR3 is TGTGCCAGCAGGGAGGGTCCCGGGGAGCTGTTTTTT. Its translation is CASREGPGELFF.

This clone appeared once. The chain combines TRBV10-1 with TRBJ2-4; TRBD1 might be the D (6 bases). The germline gives CDR1 WNHNN, CDR2 SYGVQD (reference sequence). The CDR3 loop spans 12 amino acids. V lost 8 bases, J lost 6 bases, and 11 bases lay in between. The CDR3 here is CASGTDRNIQYF. The CDR3 DNA reads TGCGCCAGCGGGACGGACAGAAACATTCAGTACTTC.

V gene TRBV6-1 combines with J gene TRBJ2-1; 7 nucleotides align to TRBD2. The germline CDR1 and CDR2 sequences are MNHNS and SASEGT. J lost 6 bases, V lost 2 bases, and 7 bases had no gene match. The CDR3 has 15 amino acids. The CDR3 DNA follows: TGTGCCAGCAGTGAATTGCCTAGCGGAACCAATGAGCAGTTCTTC. It is translated as CASSELPSGTNEQFF.

This clone showed up just once. The final CDR3 position lacks the conserved phenylalanine or tryptophan, pointing to a likely read error. The chain is built from TRBV9 and TRBJ2-7; 9 bases map to TRBD1. The CDR3 is 14 amino acids. Germline V lookup: CDR1 SGDLS, CDR2 YYNGEE. The V and J ends lost 2 bases and 5 bases, in that order; junction bases with no gene match: 5. CDR3: CASSVSGQGHEQYL. CDR3 in DNA: TGTGCCAGCAGCGTTTCGGGACAGGGCCACGAGCAGTACCTC.

The chain couples TRBV12-5 to TRBJ2-3; D may be TRBD2 (6 bases). CDR3 length: 15 residues. CDR1 and CDR2 from the germline V gene are LGHNT and FRNRAP. V was clipped by 2 bases and J by 5 bases, with 14 bases between them. The CDR3 loop is CASGLTAGRGDTQYF. The CDR3 nucleotides are TGTGCTAGTGGTTTGACGGCGGGACGGGGAGATACGCAGTATTTT.

As for this clone: An end of the junction differs from the germline gene, which may be a read error. The chain carries TRBV5-1 and TRBJ2-1, with a possible D match to TRBD1 (5 bases). Germline CDR1 SGHRS, CDR2 YFSETQ. The CDR3 is 13 residues long. CDR3 amino acids: CASSLEGPLDSLF. Written as DNA, the CDR3 is TGCGCCAGCAGCTTGGAGGGGCCGCTCGATTCGCTCTTC.

The chain combines TRBV6-9 with TRBJ2-7; D perhaps matches TRBD1 (6 bases). Trimming left V 5 bases short and J 3 bases short, with 23 bases between. Germline V gene lookup returns CDR1 MNHGY and CDR2 SVAAGI. The CDR3 spans 17 residues. CDR3: CASSHLLGASIYYEQYF. In nucleotides, the CDR3 is TGTGCCAGCAGTCACCTTTTGGGGGCGAGCATCTACTACGAGCAGTACTTC.

The chain carries TRBV7-9 and TRBJ2-7, with D possibly TRBD1 on 6 matching bases. V lost 0 bases, J lost 3 bases, and 9 bases lay in between. The germline CDR1 and CDR2 sequences are SEHNR and FQNEAQ (reference sequence). This CDR3 contains 14 residues. Written as DNA, the CDR3 is TGTGCCAGCAGCTTAGCGGGGACATACTACGAGCAGTACTTC. Protein sequence: CASSLAGTYYEQYF.

This clone was observed a single time. This chain's CDR3 is CASRTGGTYGYTF. The CDR3 bases are TGTGCCAGCAGAACCGGGGGAACCTATGGCTACACCTTC. The rearrangement joins TRBV7-2 to TRBJ1-2, with D perhaps TRBD1 (5 bases). Germline V CDR1 and CDR2: SGHTA, FQGNSA. Deletions cut 6 bases from V and 4 bases from J, with 12 bases between. CDR3 length equals 13 residues.

The chain recombines TRBV28 with TRBJ2-7, with D hard to call. The CDR3 is made up of 13 amino acids. From germline, CDR1 is MDHEN and CDR2 SYDVKM. V shed 5 bases and J shed 3 bases, with 11 bases lying between them. CDR3 DNA sequence: TGTGCCAGCAGTCCCGTTGAGATCTACGAGCAGTACTTC. Protein sequence: CASSPVEIYEQYF.

The chain couples TRBV11-3 to TRBJ2-7; the D gene is possibly TRBD2 (6 bases). V was clipped by 1 base and J by 0 bases, with 10 bases between them. This CDR3 is built from 15 residues. Germline V CDR1 and CDR2: SGHNT, YENEEA. CDR3 sequence (DNA): TGTGCCAGCAGCTTAGGGGGACTCAGCTCCTACGAGCAGTACTTC. This encodes CASSLGGLSSYEQYF.

The chain joins TRBV4-3 to TRBJ1-5, with TRBD1 as a possible D gene (6 bases). The CDR3 extends over 16 amino acids. Trimming stripped 3 bases from V and 8 bases from J, with 20 bases between. Germline V gene sequence: CDR1 LGHNA, CDR2 YSLEER. CDR3 residues: CASSQNVGQGLEPQHF. DNA for the CDR3: TGCGCCAGCAGCCAGAACGTAGGGCAGGGGTTGGAGCCCCAGCATTTT.

CDR3 DNA: TGTGCCAGCAGCGCCAGGGGACGGGTAGATGGCTACACCTTC. Protein product: CASSARGRVDGYTF. This chain uses TRBV7-9 with TRBJ1-2; D might be TRBD1 (6 bases). Germline V CDR1 and CDR2: SEHNR, FQNEAQ (reference sequence). V was pared by 5 bases and J by 6 bases, with 16 bases between. The CDR3 is 14 amino acids.

The V call is TRBV9, the J call TRBJ2-2; D gene uncertain. The CDR3 is made up of 15 amino acids. Germline CDR1 reads SGDLS; CDR2 reads YYNGEE. V was pared by 0 bases and J by 0 bases, with 6 bases between. For the CDR3, the DNA is TGTGCCAGCAGCGTAGACAAGACGAACACCGGGGAGCTGTTTTTT. It translates to CASSVDKTNTGELFF.

On this clone: The junction departs from germline at one end; a sequencing error may be responsible. The chain uses TRBV4-1 and TRBJ2-3, with TRBD2 as a possible D gene (6 bases). The CDR3 loop spans 14 amino acids. CDR1 MGHRA and CDR2 YSYEKL come from the germline V gene. CDR3 sequence (DNA): TGCGCCAGCAGCCAATCCCTCTCCGGACTAAGCGTGACTTTT. Amino acids: CASSQSLSGLSVTF.

The chain has TRBV5-4 and TRBJ1-2; the D is unclear. The CDR3 is 15 residues long. From germline, CDR1 is SGHNT and CDR2 YYREEE (reference sequence). V was shortened by 3 bases and J by 4 bases, with 16 bases between the two germline ends. CDR3 nucleotides: TGTGCCAGCAGCTCTATTTCGGTACAGAGCTATGGCTACACCTTC. Translation: CASSSISVQSYGYTF.

The CDR3 DNA follows: TGTGCCAGCAGCTTGGGACAGCCATACAATGAGCAGTTCTTC. This sequence encodes CASSLGQPYNEQFF. The genes are TRBV13 and TRBJ2-1; TRBD1 matches at 7 bases. J gave up 4 bases and V 3 bases, and 3 bases lay outside the gene matches. Germline V gene sequence: CDR1 PRHDT, CDR2 FYEKMQ (reference sequence). CDR3 length: 14 amino acids.